The 19 T cell receptor beta chains listed next were all sequenced from one sample in a study of blood T cell repertoires in COVID-19. TCRdb's table, derived via immunoSEQ multiplex PCR, lists solely in-frame clones and lacks some. The sample holds roughly 250,000 clones, about 89% seen once. The sequencing input was peripheral blood. The receptors were sampled from a man between 25 and 39 years old with acute or convalescent COVID-19.

The chain carries TRBV4-1 and TRBJ2-2; perhaps TRBD2 as D (5 bases). The length of the CDR3 is 15 residues. V was trimmed by 0 bases and J by 6 bases, leaving 11 bases between them. Germline loops: CDR1 MGHRA, CDR2 YSYEKL. The CDR3 loop is CASSQDVLRAGELFF. The CDR3 bases are TGCGCCAGCAGCCAAGACGTTTTGAGGGCCGGGGAGCTGTTTTTT.

This chain uses TRBV18 with TRBJ1-3, with a tentative D call TRBD1 (6 bases). From germline, CDR1 is KGHSH and CDR2 LQKENI. The CDR3 length is 15 residues. V was pared by 0 bases and J by 6 bases, with 12 bases between. The CDR3, as DNA: TGTGCCAGCTCACCACCGAACAGGGCCTCAAACACCATATATTTT. Encoded protein: CASSPPNRASNTIYF.

The chain employs TRBV14 and TRBJ1-6, with 9 nucleotides matching TRBD1. CDR3 length: 14 residues. CDR1 and CDR2 (germline): SGHDN, FVKESK. The V segment lost 4 bases and the J segment 10 bases; nucleotides outside the gene matches: 5. DNA for the CDR3: TGTGCCAGCAGCCGAACAACAGGGGGCTCACCCCTCCACTTT. Translating it yields CASSRTTGGSPLHF.

The chain carries TRBV3-1 (or the pseudogene TRBV3-2) and TRBJ1-4, with D uncertain. The V and J ends lost 5 bases and 8 bases respectively, with 15 bases between them. From germline, CDR1 is LGHDT and CDR2 YNNKEL (reference sequence). This CDR3 has 14 amino acids. Here the CDR3 DNA reads TGTGCCAGCAGCTACTCCGGGAATCGGGAAAAACTGTTTTTT. As protein: CASSYSGNREKLFF.

The chain links TRBV10-1 to TRBJ2-1, with 10 bases lining up with TRBD2. CDR3 length equals 17 residues. Germline V lookup: CDR1 WNHNN, CDR2 SYGVQD (reference sequence). With V trimmed by 4 bases and J by 1 base, 7 bases remained unmatched. For the CDR3, the DNA is TGCGCCAGCAGTGGAACTAGCGGGAAAGGATCCTACAATGAGCAGTTCTTC. This codes for CASSGTSGKGSYNEQFF.

The CDR3 loop is CASSPTKGSEAFF. In nucleotides, the CDR3 is TGTGCCAGTAGTCCCACCAAGGGGTCTGAAGCTTTCTTT. This sequence joins TRBV6-5 and TRBJ1-1; TRBD1 is a possible D gene (5 bases). This CDR3 is built from 13 residues. The V end lost 9 bases, the J end lost 6 bases, and 17 bases lay between the germline ends. Germline CDR1 reads MNHEY; CDR2 reads SVGAGI.

The chain recombines TRBV6-4 with TRBJ2-6; D call uncertain. Trimming stripped 5 bases from V and 0 bases from J, with 8 bases between. Germline V gene data show CDR1 as MRHNA and CDR2 as SNTAGT. The CDR3 consists of 15 residues. Here the CDR3 reads CASSRDISGANVLTF. The CDR3 DNA reads TGTGCCAGCAGTCGTGACATCTCTGGGGCCAACGTCCTGACTTTC.

The V and J genes are TRBV28 and TRBJ2-3; tentative D call: TRBD2 (5 bases). Germline lookup yields CDR1 MDHEN and CDR2 SYDVKM. The CDR3 is 15 residues long. Between the trimmed V and J ends, which lost 3 bases and 5 bases, there was a span of 15 bases. CDR3 amino acids: CASSFIGGWGDTQYF. Written as DNA, the CDR3 is TGTGCCAGCAGTTTCATCGGCGGGTGGGGAGATACGCAGTATTTT.

The V and J genes are TRBV28 and TRBJ2-3; D possibly corresponds to TRBD1 (6 bases). The CDR3 has 13 amino acids. Between the trimmed V and J ends, which lost 6 bases and 10 bases, there was a span of 17 bases. CDR1 and CDR2 from the germline V gene are MDHEN and SYDVKM. CDR3 amino acids: CASRNIGSGAQYF. The CDR3 bases are TGTGCCAGCAGAAACATTGGGTCAGGGGCGCAGTATTTT.

The chain recombines TRBV3-1 (or the pseudogene TRBV3-2) with TRBJ2-4, with no clear D. CDR1 and CDR2 (germline): LGHDT, YNNKEL (reference sequence). This CDR3 is built from 14 residues. Trimming stripped 2 bases from V and 0 bases from J, with 5 bases between. The CDR3 region has the DNA TGTGCCAGCAGCCAATTAGTAGCCAAAAACATTCAGTACTTC. Residues: CASSQLVAKNIQYF.

The chain recombines TRBV9 with TRBJ1-1; TRBD1 aligns across 9 bases. Germline trimming cut 3 bases from V and 6 bases from J; bases unmatched to any gene: 18. This CDR3 has 18 amino acids. Germline-derived CDR1 and CDR2 are SGDLS and YYNGEE. CDR3 sequence: CASSATLFTGGRPPEAFF. The CDR3 nucleotides are TGTGCCAGCAGCGCTACACTGTTTACAGGGGGCAGACCCCCTGAAGCTTTCTTT. Full variable domain (outside the CDR3, taken from reference TRBV9 and TRBJ1-1): DSGVTQTPKHLITATGQRVTLRCSPRSGDLSVYWYQQSLDQGLQFLIQYYNGEERAKGNILERFSAQQFPDLHSELNLSSLELGDSALYFCASSATLFTGGRPPEAFFGQGTRLTVV.

Only one count was recorded for this clone. The same CDR3 also results from other DNA sequences found in this sample. CDR3 protein: CASSPGLANYGYTF. CDR3 nucleotide sequence: TGTGCCAGCAGCCCAGGTTTAGCTAACTATGGCTACACCTTC. The chain links TRBV7-3 to TRBJ1-2, with D uncertain. CDR1 and CDR2 from the germline V gene are SGHTA and FQGTGA. CDR3 length equals 14 residues. V dropped 5 bases and J dropped 0 bases, with 10 bases sitting between them.

This clone was seen a handful of times. The chain joins TRBV27 to TRBJ2-4; 15 nucleotides agree with TRBD2. The CDR3 has 15 residues. Germline V gene lookup returns CDR1 MNHEY and CDR2 SMNVEV (reference sequence). J gave up 9 bases and V 8 bases, and 8 bases lay outside the gene matches. The CDR3 sequence: CASGLAGGPGSIQYF. CDR3 bases: TGTGCCAGCGGACTAGCGGGGGGGCCGGGTAGCATTCAGTACTTC.

The J gene is TRBJ2-5, the V gene TRBV19; tentatively, D is TRBD1 (5 bases). Trimming shortened V by 3 bases and J by 5 bases, and 10 bases separated the two germline ends. This CDR3 comprises 13 residues. CDR1 is LNHDA, CDR2 SQIVND, per germline (reference sequence). CDR3: CASSIGRAETQYF. The CDR3 nucleotides read TGTGCCAGTAGTATCGGCAGGGCGGAGACCCAGTACTTC.

This chain joins TRBV7-9 and TRBJ1-4, with 9 bases aligning to TRBD1. Germline CDR1 reads SEHNR; CDR2 reads FQNEAQ (reference sequence). The V segment lost 4 bases and the J segment 10 bases; nucleotides outside the gene matches: 16. The CDR3 spans 17 residues. The CDR3 region is CASSSGSGTGTSGKLFF. Written as DNA, the CDR3 is TGTGCCAGCAGCTCCGGATCCGGGACAGGGACGTCTGGAAAACTGTTTTTT.

This clone is a singleton in its sample. This chain uses TRBV5-1 with TRBJ2-5; a possible D gene is TRBD1 (5 bases). The CDR3 runs to 16 residues. V lost 4 bases and J 3 bases, leaving 19 bases between the germline ends. Germline V lookup: CDR1 SGHRS, CDR2 YFSETQ. CDR3 residues: CASSLNYLGAKETQYF. The DNA of the CDR3 is TGCGCCAGCAGCCTGAACTATCTAGGGGCAAAAGAGACCCAGTACTTC.

The rearrangement joins TRBV5-5 to TRBJ2-6, with D unclear. CDR1 and CDR2 from the germline V gene are SGHKS and YYEKEE (reference sequence). V was clipped by 3 bases and J by 2 bases, with 9 bases between them. The CDR3 consists of 15 residues. The CDR3 DNA reads as TGTGCCAGCAGCTCGGGTGGAGCTGGGGCCAACGTCCTGACTTTC. Protein product: CASSSGGAGANVLTF. Combining the CDR3 with reference TRBV5-5 and TRBJ2-6 gives the whole variable domain DAGVTQSPTHLIKTRGQQVTLRCSPISGHKSVSWYQQVLGQGPQFIFQYYEKEERGRGNFPDRFSARQFPNYSSELNVNALLLGDSALYLCASSSGGAGANVLTFGAGSRLTVL.

V and J are TRBV10-3 and TRBJ2-1; 13 positions match TRBD2. In germline, CDR1 is ENHRY, CDR2 SYGVKD. The CDR3 is 15 amino acids. V dropped 3 bases and J dropped 9; count of bases not matched to a gene: 5. CDR3 in DNA: TGTGCCATCAGTGATGGACTAGCGGGAGTTGGTGAGCAGTTCTTC. Its translation: CAISDGLAGVGEQFF.

This sequence joins TRBV5-1 and TRBJ1-4; TRBD1 agrees at 9 bases. Germline V gene data show CDR1 as SGHRS and CDR2 as YFSETQ. The junction had 5 bases not matched to a gene; V was cut back by 3 bases and J by 5 bases. CDR3 length: 15 residues. The CDR3 region is CASSSRTGANEKLFF. DNA for the CDR3: TGCGCCAGCAGCTCAAGGACAGGGGCCAATGAAAAACTGTTTTTT. The whole variable domain, remainder taken from reference TRBV5-1 and TRBJ1-4, is KAGVTQTPRYLIKTRGQQVTLSCSPISGHRSVSWYQQTPGQGLQFLFEYFSETQRNKGNFPGRFSGRQFSNSRSEMNVSTLELGDSALYLCASSSRTGANEKLFFGSGTQLSVL.